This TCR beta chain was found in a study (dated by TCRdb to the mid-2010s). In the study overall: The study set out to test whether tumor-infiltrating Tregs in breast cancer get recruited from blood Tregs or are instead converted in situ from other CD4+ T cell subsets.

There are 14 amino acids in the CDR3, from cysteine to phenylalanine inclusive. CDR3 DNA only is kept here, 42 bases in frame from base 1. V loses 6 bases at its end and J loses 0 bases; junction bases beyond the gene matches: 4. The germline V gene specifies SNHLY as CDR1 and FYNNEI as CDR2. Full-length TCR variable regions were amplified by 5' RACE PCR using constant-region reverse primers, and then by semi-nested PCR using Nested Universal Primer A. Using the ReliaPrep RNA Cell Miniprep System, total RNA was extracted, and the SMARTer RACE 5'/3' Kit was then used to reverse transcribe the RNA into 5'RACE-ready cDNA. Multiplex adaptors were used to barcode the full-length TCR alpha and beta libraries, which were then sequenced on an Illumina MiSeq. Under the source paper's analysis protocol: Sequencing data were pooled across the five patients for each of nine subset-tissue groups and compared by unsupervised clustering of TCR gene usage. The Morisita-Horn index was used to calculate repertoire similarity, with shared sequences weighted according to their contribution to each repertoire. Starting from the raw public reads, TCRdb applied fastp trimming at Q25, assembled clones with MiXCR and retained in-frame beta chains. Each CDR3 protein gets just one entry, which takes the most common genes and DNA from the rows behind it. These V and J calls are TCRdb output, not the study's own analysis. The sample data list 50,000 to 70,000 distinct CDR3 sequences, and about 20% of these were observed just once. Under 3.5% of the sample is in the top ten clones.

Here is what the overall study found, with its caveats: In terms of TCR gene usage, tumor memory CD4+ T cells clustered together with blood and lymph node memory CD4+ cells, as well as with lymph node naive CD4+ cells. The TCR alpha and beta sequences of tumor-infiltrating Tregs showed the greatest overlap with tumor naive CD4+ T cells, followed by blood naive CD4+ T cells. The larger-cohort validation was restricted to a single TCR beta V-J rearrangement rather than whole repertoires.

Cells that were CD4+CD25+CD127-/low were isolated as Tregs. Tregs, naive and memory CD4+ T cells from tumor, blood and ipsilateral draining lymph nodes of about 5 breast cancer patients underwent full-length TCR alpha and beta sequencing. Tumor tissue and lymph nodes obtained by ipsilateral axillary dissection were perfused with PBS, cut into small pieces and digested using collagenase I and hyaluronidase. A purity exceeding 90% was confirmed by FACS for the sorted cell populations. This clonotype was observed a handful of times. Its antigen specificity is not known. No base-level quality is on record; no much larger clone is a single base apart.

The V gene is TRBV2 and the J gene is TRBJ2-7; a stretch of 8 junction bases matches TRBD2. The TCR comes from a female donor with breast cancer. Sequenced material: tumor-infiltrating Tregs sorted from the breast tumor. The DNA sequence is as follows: TGTGCCAGCAGAGCCGGGACTAGCTCCTACGAGCAGTACTTC. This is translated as CASRAGTSSYEQYF. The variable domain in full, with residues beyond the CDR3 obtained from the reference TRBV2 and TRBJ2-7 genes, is EPEVTQTPSHQVTQMGQEVILRCVPISNHLYFYWYRQILGQKVEFLVSFYNNEISEKSEIFDDQFSVERPDGSNFTLKIRSTKLEDSAMYFCASRAGTSSYEQYFGPGTRLTVT.